Below, 22 T cell receptor beta chains from the same sample are listed, as sequenced in a study of vaccination effects on CD4 cells after COVID-19. Their antigen targets remain unknown. Within the ViraFEST assay, antigen-specific CD4+ T cells underwent expansion with viral peptide pools prior to sequencing. CD4+ T cells were isolated after about eleven days of culture. Vaccinated recipients, who were negative for nucleocapsid antibodies, had no history of SARS-CoV-2 infection. Some clones are missing from TCRdb's copy, which holds only in-frame ones; the method was immunoSEQ multiplex PCR. The sample lists about 71,000 clones; roughly 72% were seen once. The sample was CD4+ T cells from PBMCs cultured with HCoV-OC43 spike peptides, taken before COVID-19 vaccination. Subset reported: HCoV-OC43 spike overlapping peptide pool stimulation. Receptors originate from a human donor who received a COVID-19 vaccine.

The chain joins TRBV24-1 to TRBJ1-1, with 7 bases matching TRBD1. Germline assignment: CDR1 KGHDR and CDR2 SFDVKD. V lost 3 bases to trimming and J lost 3 bases; unmatched junction nucleotides: 6. This CDR3 has 15 residues. The CDR3 DNA reads as TGTGCCACCAGTGATACCCGGACAGGAGACACTGAAGCTTTCTTT. Translating gives CATSDTRTGDTEAFF.

The rearrangement joins TRBV19 to TRBJ2-1; D may be TRBD2 (5 bases). V was clipped by 4 bases and J by 7 bases, with 11 bases between them. CDR1 is LNHDA, CDR2 SQIVND, per germline (reference sequence). The CDR3 runs to 13 residues. The CDR3 bases are TGTGCCAGTAGTACCTCGGGGTTTAATGAGCAGTTCTTC. Translated: CASSTSGFNEQFF.

This clone was picked up a small number of times. The J gene is TRBJ2-2, the V gene TRBV2; 12 bases match TRBD1. This CDR3 has 14 amino acids. The junction had 3 bases not matched to a gene; V was cut back by 7 bases and J by 6 bases. Germline lookup yields CDR1 SNHLY and CDR2 FYNNEI. For the CDR3, the DNA is TGTGCCAGCATGGGACAGGGGGCCCCCGGGGAGCTGTTTTTT. It translates to CASMGQGAPGELFF.

This clone qualifies as medium-sized. The V gene is TRBV2, the J gene TRBJ1-2; the D is unclear. V gave up 1 base and J gave up 5 bases, with 11 bases separating them. The CDR3 contains 14 residues. Germline V CDR1 and CDR2: SNHLY, FYNNEI. The CDR3 loop is CASSEGRVGYGYTF. The CDR3 bases are TGTGCCAGCAGTGAAGGGCGAGTTGGGTATGGCTACACCTTC.

The rearrangement joins TRBV11-3 to TRBJ2-1; D is unresolved. Germline V CDR1 and CDR2: SGHNT, YENEEA. V was trimmed by 5 bases and J by 9 bases, leaving 11 bases between them. The CDR3 loop spans 12 amino acids. The CDR3 region is CASSPRDSEQFF. The CDR3 DNA is TGTGCCAGCAGCCCCCGAGATAGTGAGCAGTTCTTC.

This chain connects TRBV24-1 to TRBJ2-2, with D possibly matching TRBD2 (6 bases). V shed 4 bases and J shed 3 bases, with 17 bases lying between them. The CDR3 has 17 residues. Germline V gene lookup returns CDR1 KGHDR and CDR2 SFDVKD. CDR3 bases: TGTGCCACCAGTGACCCAGGAGGGACTGGTCACACCGGGGAGCTGTTTTTT. This encodes CATSDPGGTGHTGELFF.

The rearrangement links TRBV6-5 to TRBJ2-7; 10 bases agree with TRBD2. CDR3 length: 14 residues. Germline V gene lookup returns CDR1 MNHEY and CDR2 SVGAGI. V shed 8 bases and J 4 bases; nucleotides not matched to a gene: 8. As DNA, the CDR3 is TGTGCCAGCGAAAGACTAGCGGGTCTGTACGAGCAGTACGTC. It is translated as CASERLAGLYEQYV.

This rearrangement joins TRBV5-1 to TRBJ2-3; D possibly matches TRBD1 or TRBD2 (6 bases each). Germline values: CDR1 SGHRS, CDR2 YFSETQ. V lost 4 bases to trimming and J lost 0 bases, with 12 bases between them. The CDR3 contains 15 residues. CDR3 sequence reads: CASSLRGGSTDTQYF. CDR3 nucleotides: TGCGCCAGCAGCCTCAGGGGAGGTAGCACAGATACGCAGTATTTT.

This chain uses TRBV28 with TRBJ2-5; D possibly matches TRBD1 or TRBD2 (6 bases each). The germline CDR1 and CDR2 sequences are MDHEN and SYDVKM. There are 15 residues in the CDR3. Trimming pared 6 bases from V and 4 bases from J, leaving 18 bases between. CDR3 sequence: CASRPESGGGETQYF. In DNA form, the CDR3 reads TGTGCCAGCAGACCGGAGAGCGGAGGGGGAGAGACCCAGTACTTC. Filled out from reference TRBV28 and TRBJ2-5, the complete variable domain reads DVKVTQSSRYLVKRTGEKVFLECVQDMDHENMFWYRQDPGLGLRLIYFSYDVKMKEKGDIPEGYSVSREKKERFSLILESASTNQTSMYLCASRPESGGGETQYFGPGTRLLVL.

CDR3 residues: CASGRSGGGGELFF. The CDR3 region has the DNA TGTGCTAGTGGCCGCAGTGGGGGCGGGGGGGAACTGTTTTTT. V gene TRBV12-5 combines with J gene TRBJ1-4, with D tentatively TRBD1 (6 bases). The V gene lost 6 bases and the J gene lost 12 bases, with 20 bases spanning the gap. The CDR3 has 14 amino acids. CDR1 and CDR2 (germline): LGHNT, FRNRAP.

The V call is TRBV10-3, the J call TRBJ1-1; 7 bases align to TRBD1. Trimming removed 6 bases from V and 3 bases from J; junction bases left unmatched: 7. The CDR3 spans 14 residues. Germline-derived CDR1 and CDR2 are ENHRY and SYGVKD. DNA for the CDR3: TGTGCCATCAGGGAAGACAGGGAGGACACTGAAGCTTTCTTT. As protein: CAIREDREDTEAFF.

The chain combines TRBV7-2 with TRBJ2-3; D may match TRBD1 or TRBD2 (5 bases each). Germline V gene data show CDR1 as SGHTA and CDR2 as FQGNSA. V shed 3 bases and J shed 6 bases, with 10 bases lying between them. This CDR3 contains 13 residues. CDR3 nucleotides: TGTGCCAGCAGCTTTAAGTGGGGGGATACGCAGTATTTT. This encodes CASSFKWGDTQYF.

The V and J genes are TRBV7-9 and TRBJ1-5; no firm D call. V dropped 3 bases and J dropped 2 bases, with 8 bases sitting between them. Germline loops: CDR1 SEHNR, CDR2 FQNEAQ (reference sequence). The CDR3 consists of 14 residues. This CDR3 reads CASSFEPRNQPQHF. In nucleotides, the CDR3 is TGTGCCAGCAGCTTCGAGCCACGCAATCAGCCCCAGCATTTT.

The chain carries TRBV5-1 and TRBJ1-1; D ambiguous. This CDR3 has 16 amino acids. V dropped 2 bases and J dropped 1 base, with 15 bases sitting between them. Germline assignment: CDR1 SGHRS and CDR2 YFSETQ. CDR3 in amino acids: CASSLGFISRNTEAFF. As DNA, the CDR3 is TGCGCCAGCAGCTTAGGGTTCATCTCGCGGAACACTGAAGCTTTCTTT.

V usage is TRBV5-4 and J usage is TRBJ2-3; D is possibly TRBD2 (6 bases). V shed 0 bases and J shed 1 base, with 9 bases lying between them. This CDR3 has 15 amino acids. Germline CDR1 is SGHNT and CDR2 is YYREEE (reference sequence). DNA of the CDR3: TGTGCCAGCAGCTTGGGCGGGGTGGGCACAGATACGCAGTATTTT. Translated: CASSLGGVGTDTQYF.

The chain joins TRBV27 to TRBJ1-1, with 7 bases fitting TRBD1. This CDR3 contains 17 residues. The germline V gene encodes CDR1 MNHEY and CDR2 SMNVEV (reference sequence). With V trimmed by 5 bases and J by 4 bases, 16 bases remained unmatched. CDR3 in DNA: TGTGCCAGCAGTCGGAAGGGACAGAACGCTGGGGGCACTGAAGCTTTCTTT. Residues: CASSRKGQNAGGTEAFF.

The V call is TRBV7-2, the J call TRBJ1-5, with D uncertain. Trimming pared 1 base from V and 6 bases from J, leaving 16 bases between. Germline lookup yields CDR1 SGHTA and CDR2 FQGNSA. The CDR3 extends over 16 amino acids. The CDR3 reads CASSLVGGLTVQPQHF. CDR3 sequence (DNA): TGTGCCAGCAGCTTAGTGGGCGGCCTCACCGTTCAGCCCCAGCATTTT.

The rearrangement uses TRBV19 and TRBJ2-7; maybe TRBD1 (5 bases). The CDR3 totals 16 residues. Germline loops: CDR1 LNHDA, CDR2 SQIVND (reference sequence). V lost 2 bases, J lost 5 bases, and 19 bases lay in between. Written as DNA, the CDR3 is TGTGCCAGTAGTATACCCGGCAGGGAAGTCAGTAACGAGCAGTACGTC. It codes for CASSIPGREVSNEQYV.

The genes are TRBV2 and TRBJ1-5, with D hard to call. Trimming removed 5 bases from V and 0 bases from J, with 8 bases in between. Germline-derived CDR1 and CDR2 are SNHLY and FYNNEI. This CDR3 region has 14 residues. DNA for the CDR3: TGTGCCAGCAGTAAAGGGAATAGCAATCAGCCCCAGCATTTT. The encoded protein is CASSKGNSNQPQHF.

A single count supports this clone. The chain combines TRBV2 with TRBJ1-4; TRBD1 is a possible D gene (5 bases). V was pared by 6 bases and J by 7 bases, with 21 bases between. This CDR3 region has 16 residues. CDR1 is SNHLY, CDR2 FYNNEI, per germline. As DNA, the CDR3 is TGTGCCAGCAGGGACTCGACAGCTACCCCGGGTGAAAAACTGTTTTTT. It is translated as CASRDSTATPGEKLFF.

The chain employs TRBV5-4 and TRBJ2-1, with 8 bases aligning to TRBD2. From germline, CDR1 is SGHNT and CDR2 YYREEE (reference sequence). The CDR3 covers 15 residues. V shed 9 bases and J 4 bases; nucleotides not matched to a gene: 12. The chain's CDR3 is CATGGAAGQYNEQFF. DNA of the CDR3: TGTGCCACCGGGGGGGCGGCGGGGCAATACAATGAGCAGTTCTTC.

The gene calls are TRBV15 and TRBJ2-1; 9 bases map to TRBD2. The CDR3 contains 13 residues. Germline V gene sequence: CDR1 LNHNV, CDR2 YYDKDF (reference sequence). V lost 6 bases and J lost 6; bases outside the gene matches: 3. CDR3 sequence reads: CATRSGGTNEQFF. The CDR3 DNA sequence: TGTGCCACCAGGAGCGGGGGGACCAATGAGCAGTTCTTC.